This T cell receptor (beta chain) was identified during a study of monozygotic twins with inflammatory bowel disease (dated by TCRdb to the late 2010s). Regarding the research as a whole: A total of 28 monozygotic twin pairs were included in the full study, comprising nine German pairs (four IBD-concordant, five IBD-discordant) and 19 IBD-discordant Danish pairs. Disease-associated traits were sought mainly through comparisons between IBD patients and their genetically identical healthy co-twins within discordant pairs. Each individual had, on average, about 151 000 unique TCRalpha sequences and 181 000 unique TCRbeta sequences available for analysis. Study-wide findings and limitations: Because patients were on differing immunosuppressive treatments, the repertoires may have picked up extra background noise and inter-individual variability. Repertoire similarity did not differ between concordant and discordant twins, which could be due to limited statistical power. No single strong signal or clonotype linked to IBD turned up in the results, so the idea that one exists was not supported. TCRbeta repertoire diversity, by inverse Simpson index, was decreased in IBD patients compared with their healthy co-twins. The analysis was unable to tell apart different T cell subtypes. Compared with healthy twins, IBD patients shared fewer clonotypes with other individuals, and the difference was most pronounced in patients with signs of disease activity.

Including the terminal cysteine and phenylalanine, the CDR3 comprises 15 residues. No DNA is listed. Worth noting for this clonotype: No antigen is known for it.

Libraries were built with 5' RACE. For each TCR library, around 3,500 ng of total RNA was used. For each sample, cDNA synthesis was carried out in eight separate reactions using SMARTScribe reverse transcriptase. During cDNA synthesis, template switching introduced unique molecular identifiers that contained a 6-nucleotide sample barcode. TCRalpha and TCRbeta cDNA was amplified in two nested PCRs of roughly 17 and 9 cycles, and bead purification was carried out after each PCR. Before amplification, cDNA was treated with uracil DNA-glycosylase and purified using the QIAquick PCR purification kit. The second PCR added Illumina TruSeq-compatible adapters along with sample-specific barcodes. Library quality and concentration were checked on TapeStation and Qubit, and libraries were pooled at roughly 5.1 ng each. Pooled libraries were sequenced on an Illumina HiSeq2500 single-index Rapid Run with 2 x 100 bp reads and custom sequencing primers. The original methods were these. UMI-based consensus assembly with MiGEC version 1.2.6 was used to correct PCR and sequencing errors. MiXCR version 2.1.1 was used to carry out V(D)J alignment, clonotype assembly and CDR3 extraction. Gene usage, clonotype sharing and MAIT/NKT TCR abundance were normalised by analysing the top 1000, 10 000 and 20 000 clonotypes per sample. After downsampling to 27 000 UMIs, diversity was calculated as the inverse Simpson index using the vegan R package. Paired Mann-Whitney U tests were applied to discordant twin pairs, and Benjamini-Hochberg correction was used for multiple testing. The reads, reprocessed by TCRdb, yield one row per CDR3 protein sequence and no DNA. TCRdb assigned the V and J calls; the authors' analysis was not used. The table for this sample records under 350,000 distinct CDR3 sequences. 5.6% of the sample goes to the ten largest clones.

From each donor, a roughly 2.3 ml peripheral blood sample was drawn into PAXgene tubes and stored at -80 degrees C. Without any T cell sorting, total RNA was extracted from whole blood using the PAXgene blood miRNA kit on an automated QIAcube. Peripheral blood from monozygotic twin pairs who were concordant or discordant for inflammatory bowel disease underwent deep TCRalpha and TCRbeta repertoire profiling using unique molecular barcoding. Smoking habits were recorded for all twin pairs, and individuals were classified as current, former or never smokers. The rearranged chain carries TRBV21-1 and TRBJ2-7; TCRdb calls TRBD1, which cannot be checked without DNA. TRBV21-1 is marked as a pseudogene. Sequenced: blood. This clonotype originated in a human donor with ulcerative colitis or Crohn's disease, or a healthy co-twin of an affected twin (not recorded which). The CDR3 loop reads CASSNPRGCSHEQYF.